The clone carrying this T cell receptor (beta chain) was seen ten or more times. The read comes to an end 3 residues before the CDR3 does, leaving the germline J gene to fill in the end. Germline trimming cut 7 bases from V and 6 bases from J; bases unmatched to any gene: 10. The CDR3 sequence is 14 residues long. Germline V lookup: CDR1 ENHRY, CDR2 SYGVKD. Repertoires were generated with immunoSEQ multiplex PCR, while TCRdb's copy carries only in-frame clones and drops some. The repertoire consists of more than 35,000 clones, none detected only once. The data stem from a study of T cell clonality in common variable immunodeficiency.

Material: peripheral blood mononuclear cells. V is TRBV10-3 and J is TRBJ2-7; 9 bases agree with TRBD1. The receptor was derived from a person between 18 and 75 years old in good health. The CDR3 sequence: CAIKGTGTLFEQYF. Partial CDR3 DNA: TGTGCCATCAAAGGGACAGGGACTCTTTTCGAG.